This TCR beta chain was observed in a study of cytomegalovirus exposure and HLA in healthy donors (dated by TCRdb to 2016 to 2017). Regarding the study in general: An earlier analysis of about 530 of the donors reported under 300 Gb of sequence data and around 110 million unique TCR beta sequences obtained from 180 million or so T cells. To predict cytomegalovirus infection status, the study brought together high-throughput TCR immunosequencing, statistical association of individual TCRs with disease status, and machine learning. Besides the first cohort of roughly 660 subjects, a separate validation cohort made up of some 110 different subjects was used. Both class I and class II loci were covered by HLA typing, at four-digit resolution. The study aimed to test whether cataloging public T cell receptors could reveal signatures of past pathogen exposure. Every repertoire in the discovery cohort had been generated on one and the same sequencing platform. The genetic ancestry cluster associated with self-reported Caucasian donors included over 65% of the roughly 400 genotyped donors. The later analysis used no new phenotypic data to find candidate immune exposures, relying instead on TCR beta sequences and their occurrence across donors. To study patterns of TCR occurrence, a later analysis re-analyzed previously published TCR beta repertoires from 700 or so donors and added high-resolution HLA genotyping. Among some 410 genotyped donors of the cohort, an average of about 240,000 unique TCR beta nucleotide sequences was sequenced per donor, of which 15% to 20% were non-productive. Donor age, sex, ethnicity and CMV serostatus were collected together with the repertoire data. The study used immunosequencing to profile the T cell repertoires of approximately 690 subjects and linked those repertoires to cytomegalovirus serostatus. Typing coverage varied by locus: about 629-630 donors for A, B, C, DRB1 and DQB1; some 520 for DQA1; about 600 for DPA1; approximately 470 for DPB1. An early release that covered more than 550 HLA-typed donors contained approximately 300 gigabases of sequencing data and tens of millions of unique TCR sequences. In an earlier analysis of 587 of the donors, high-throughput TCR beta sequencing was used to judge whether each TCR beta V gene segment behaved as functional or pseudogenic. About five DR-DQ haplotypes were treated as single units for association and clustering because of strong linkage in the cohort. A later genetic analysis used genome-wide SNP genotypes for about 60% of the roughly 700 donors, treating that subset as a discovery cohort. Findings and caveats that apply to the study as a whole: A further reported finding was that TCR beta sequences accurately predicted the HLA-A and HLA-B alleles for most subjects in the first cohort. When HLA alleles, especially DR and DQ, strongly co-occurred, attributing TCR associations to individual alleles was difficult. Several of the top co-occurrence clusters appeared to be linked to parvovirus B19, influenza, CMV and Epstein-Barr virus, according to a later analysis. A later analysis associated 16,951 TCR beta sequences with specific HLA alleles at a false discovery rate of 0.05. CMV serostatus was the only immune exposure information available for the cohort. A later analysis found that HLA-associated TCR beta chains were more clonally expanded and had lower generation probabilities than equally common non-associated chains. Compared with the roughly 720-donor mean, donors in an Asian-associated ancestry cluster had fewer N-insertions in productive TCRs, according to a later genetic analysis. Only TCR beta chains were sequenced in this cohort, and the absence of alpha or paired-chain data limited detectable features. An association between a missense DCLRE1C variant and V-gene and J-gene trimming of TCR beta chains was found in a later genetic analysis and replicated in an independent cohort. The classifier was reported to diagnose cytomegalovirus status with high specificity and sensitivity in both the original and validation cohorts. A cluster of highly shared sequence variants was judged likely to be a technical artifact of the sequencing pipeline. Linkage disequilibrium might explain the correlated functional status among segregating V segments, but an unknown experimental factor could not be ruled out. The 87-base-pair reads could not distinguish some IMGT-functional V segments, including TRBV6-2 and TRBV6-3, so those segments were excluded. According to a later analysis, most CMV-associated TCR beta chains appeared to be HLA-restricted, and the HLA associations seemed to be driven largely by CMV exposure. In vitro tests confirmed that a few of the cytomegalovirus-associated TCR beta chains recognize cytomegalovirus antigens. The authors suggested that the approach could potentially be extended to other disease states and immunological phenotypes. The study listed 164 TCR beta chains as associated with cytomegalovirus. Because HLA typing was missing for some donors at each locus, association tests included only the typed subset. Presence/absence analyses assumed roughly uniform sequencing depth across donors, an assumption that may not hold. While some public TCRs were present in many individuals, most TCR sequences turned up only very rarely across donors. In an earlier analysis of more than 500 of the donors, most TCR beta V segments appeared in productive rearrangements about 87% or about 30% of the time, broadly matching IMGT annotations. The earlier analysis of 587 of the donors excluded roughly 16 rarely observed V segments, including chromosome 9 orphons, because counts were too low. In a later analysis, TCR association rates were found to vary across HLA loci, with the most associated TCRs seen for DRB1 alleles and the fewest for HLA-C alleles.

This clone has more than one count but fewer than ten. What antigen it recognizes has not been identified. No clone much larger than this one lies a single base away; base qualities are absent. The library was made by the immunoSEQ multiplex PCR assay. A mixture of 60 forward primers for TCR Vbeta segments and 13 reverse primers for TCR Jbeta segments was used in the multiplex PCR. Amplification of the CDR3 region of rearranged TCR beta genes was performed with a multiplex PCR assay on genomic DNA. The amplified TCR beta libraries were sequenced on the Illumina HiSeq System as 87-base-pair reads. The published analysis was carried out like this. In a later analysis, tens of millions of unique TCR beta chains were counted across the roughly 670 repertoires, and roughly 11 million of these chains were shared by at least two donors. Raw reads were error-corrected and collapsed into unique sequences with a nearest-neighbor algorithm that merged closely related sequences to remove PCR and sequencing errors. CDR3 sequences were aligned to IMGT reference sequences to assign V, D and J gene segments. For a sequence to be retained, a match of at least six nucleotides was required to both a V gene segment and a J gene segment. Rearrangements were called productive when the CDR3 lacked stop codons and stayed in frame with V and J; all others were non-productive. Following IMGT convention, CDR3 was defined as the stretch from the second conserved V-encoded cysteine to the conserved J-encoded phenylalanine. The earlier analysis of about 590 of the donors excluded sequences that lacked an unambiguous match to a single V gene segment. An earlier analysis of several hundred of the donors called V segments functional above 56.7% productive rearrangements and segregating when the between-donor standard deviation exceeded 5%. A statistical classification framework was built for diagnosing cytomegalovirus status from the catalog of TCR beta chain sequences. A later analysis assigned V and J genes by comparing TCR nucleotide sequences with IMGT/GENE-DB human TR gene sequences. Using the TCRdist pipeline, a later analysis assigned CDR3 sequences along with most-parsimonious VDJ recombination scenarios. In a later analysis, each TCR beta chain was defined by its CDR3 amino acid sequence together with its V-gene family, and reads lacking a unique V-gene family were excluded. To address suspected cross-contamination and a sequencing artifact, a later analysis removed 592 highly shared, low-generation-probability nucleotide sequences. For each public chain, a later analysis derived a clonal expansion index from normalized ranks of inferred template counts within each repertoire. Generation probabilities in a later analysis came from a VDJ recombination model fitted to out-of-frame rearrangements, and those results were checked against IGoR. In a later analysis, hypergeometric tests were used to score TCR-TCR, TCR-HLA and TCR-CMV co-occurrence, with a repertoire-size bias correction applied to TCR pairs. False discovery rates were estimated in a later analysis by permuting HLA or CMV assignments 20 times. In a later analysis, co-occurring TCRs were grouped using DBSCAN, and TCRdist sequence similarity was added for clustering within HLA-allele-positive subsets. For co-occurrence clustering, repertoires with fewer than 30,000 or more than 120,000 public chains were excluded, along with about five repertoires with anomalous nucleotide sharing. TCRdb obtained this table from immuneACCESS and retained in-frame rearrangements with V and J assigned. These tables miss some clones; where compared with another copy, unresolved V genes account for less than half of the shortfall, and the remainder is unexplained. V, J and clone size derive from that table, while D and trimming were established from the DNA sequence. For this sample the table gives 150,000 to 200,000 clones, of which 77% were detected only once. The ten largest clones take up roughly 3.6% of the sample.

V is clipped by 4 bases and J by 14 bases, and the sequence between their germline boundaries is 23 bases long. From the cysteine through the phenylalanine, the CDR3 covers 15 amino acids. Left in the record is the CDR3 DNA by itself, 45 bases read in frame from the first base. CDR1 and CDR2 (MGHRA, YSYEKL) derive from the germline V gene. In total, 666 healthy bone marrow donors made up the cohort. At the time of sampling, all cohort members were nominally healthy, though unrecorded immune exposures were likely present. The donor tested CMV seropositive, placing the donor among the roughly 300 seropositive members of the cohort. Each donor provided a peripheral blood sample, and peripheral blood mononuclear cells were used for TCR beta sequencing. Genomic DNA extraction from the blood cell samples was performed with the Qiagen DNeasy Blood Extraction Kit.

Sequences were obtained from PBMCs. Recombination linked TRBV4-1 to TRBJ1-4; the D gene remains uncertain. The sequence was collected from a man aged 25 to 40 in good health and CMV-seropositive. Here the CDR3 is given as CASSRAAGVLVDLFF. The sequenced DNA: TGCGCCAGCAGCCGAGCGGCAGGAGTTTTGGTTGATCTGTTTTTT.